A single sample gave rise to the 21 T cell receptor beta chains below, sequenced in a study of blood T cell repertoires in COVID-19. Sequencing was performed with immunoSEQ multiplex PCR; in TCRdb, only in-frame clones are kept and a portion is missing. The sample holds fewer than 200,000 clones, about 79% seen once. The sequenced sample was peripheral blood. These receptors came from a woman in her 70s with acute or convalescent COVID-19.

The rearrangement links TRBV9 to TRBJ1-1; no firm D call. The V gene lost 4 bases and the J gene lost 0 bases, with 16 bases spanning the gap. Germline CDR1 is SGDLS and CDR2 is YYNGEE. The CDR3 covers 16 residues. The CDR3 sequence is CASSRGVGVMNTEAFF. For the CDR3, the DNA is TGTGCCAGCAGCCGCGGGGTAGGTGTCATGAACACTGAAGCTTTCTTT. Drawing the rest from reference TRBV9 and TRBJ1-1, the complete variable domain is DSGVTQTPKHLITATGQRVTLRCSPRSGDLSVYWYQQSLDQGLQFLIQYYNGEERAKGNILERFSAQQFPDLHSELNLSSLELGDSALYFCASSRGVGVMNTEAFFGQGTRLTVV.

The DNA of the CDR3 is TGTGCCATCAGTGGCCGGGACAGGGAGGAGGACACTGAAGCTTTCTTT. As protein: CAISGRDREEDTEAFF. The chain recombines TRBV10-3 with TRBJ1-1; 9 bases map to TRBD1. The CDR3 spans 16 residues. J was trimmed by 3 bases and V by 4 bases; bases with no gene match: 9. Germline CDR1 ENHRY, CDR2 SYGVKD.

The chain employs TRBV9 and TRBJ1-3; D perhaps matches TRBD1 (5 bases). V lost 7 bases and J lost 3, with 14 bases in between. CDR3 length: 14 amino acids. Germline V gene sequence: CDR1 SGDLS, CDR2 YYNGEE. DNA of the CDR3: TGTGCCAGCTCACCCGGGACTCATGGAAACACCATATATTTT. Amino acids: CASSPGTHGNTIYF.

This clone came up a few times. CDR3 region: CASTGLGTDTQYF. CDR3 sequence (DNA): TGTGCCAGCACAGGGTTAGGCACAGATACGCAGTATTTT. The genes are TRBV2 and TRBJ2-3, with a weak D call TRBD1 (5 bases). The CDR3 spans 13 residues. Germline V gene sequence: CDR1 SNHLY, CDR2 FYNNEI. The V and J ends lost 7 bases and 1 base respectively, with 9 bases between them.

V usage is TRBV27 and J usage is TRBJ1-6, with 10 bases aligning to TRBD1. Trimming cost V 4 bases and J 10 bases; bases outside gene matches: 7. Germline V lookup: CDR1 MNHEY, CDR2 SMNVEV (reference sequence). The CDR3 consists of 15 residues. The chain's CDR3 is CASSSAGQGNSPLHF. CDR3 sequence (DNA): TGTGCCAGCAGTTCCGCGGGACAGGGGAACTCACCCCTCCACTTT.

This chain uses TRBV7-9 with TRBJ2-7; D not resolved. Germline lookup yields CDR1 SEHNR and CDR2 FQNEAQ (reference sequence). CDR3 length: 12 amino acids. Trimming removed 4 bases from V and 4 bases from J, with 8 bases in between. In DNA, the CDR3 is TGTGCCAGCAGCTCGACTCCTTACGAGCAGTACTTC. It codes for CASSSTPYEQYF. Full variable domain (remainder filled in from reference TRBV7-9 and TRBJ2-7): DTGVSQNPRHKITKRGQNVTFRCDPISEHNRLYWYRQTLGQGPEFLTYFQNEAQLEKSRLLSDRFSAERPKGSFSTLEIQRTEQGDSAMYLCASSSTPYEQYFGPGTRLTVT.

The rearrangement links TRBV9 to TRBJ2-6, with TRBD1 matching 7 bases. Trimming at V came to 4 bases and at J to 0 bases, leaving 10 bases not matched to a gene. CDR3 length equals 18 residues. The germline CDR1 and CDR2 sequences are SGDLS and YYNGEE. The CDR3 bases are TGTGCCAGCAGCATTAGACAGGGACCCCTCTCTGGGGCCAACGTCCTGACTTTC. This codes for CASSIRQGPLSGANVLTF.

This chain uses TRBV14 with TRBJ2-7; D uncertain. Germline V gives CDR1 SGHDN, CDR2 FVKESK. Between the trimmed V and J ends, which lost 4 bases and 4 bases, there was a span of 11 bases. CDR3 length equals 13 residues. CDR3 sequence: CASSPILQYEQYF. The CDR3 region has the DNA TGTGCCAGCAGCCCCATTCTACAGTACGAGCAGTACTTC.

The V gene is TRBV9, the J gene TRBJ1-1, with D unclear. The germline gives CDR1 SGDLS, CDR2 YYNGEE. The V end was cut by 4 bases, the J end by 6 bases, with 22 bases between. CDR3 size: 16 residues. The CDR3 nucleotides read TGTGCCAGCAGCAAATTATTATCCCTCCAAAGCGCTGAAGCTTTCTTT. This gives the protein CASSKLLSLQSAEAFF.

The chain has TRBV7-9 and TRBJ2-3, with 7 bases fitting TRBD2. The CDR3 consists of 15 residues. Germline trimming cut 2 bases from V and 1 base from J; bases unmatched to any gene: 3. Germline-derived CDR1 and CDR2 are SEHNR and FQNEAQ (reference sequence). CDR3 sequence (DNA): TGTGCCAGCAGCTTATCCCGGGGGGGCACAGATACGCAGTATTTT. Its translation: CASSLSRGGTDTQYF.

J is TRBJ2-1 and V is TRBV6-4, with 8 bases lining up with TRBD2. CDR3 length: 15 residues. With V trimmed by 6 bases and J by 0 bases, 4 bases remained unmatched. Germline values: CDR1 MRHNA, CDR2 SNTAGT. In DNA, the CDR3 is TGTGCCAGCAGCATACTAGCGGCCTCCTACAATGAGCAGTTCTTC. This sequence encodes CASSILAASYNEQFF.

V gene TRBV19 combines with J gene TRBJ2-2; 8 nucleotides align to TRBD2. From germline, CDR1 is LNHDA and CDR2 SQIVND (reference sequence). This CDR3 has 15 amino acids. J lost 1 base, V lost 3 bases, and 1 base had no gene match. In DNA form, the CDR3 reads TGTGCCAGTAGTATCGCGGGAGGGAACACCGGGGAGCTGTTTTTT. Its translation is CASSIAGGNTGELFF.

This clone was seen a few times. V usage is TRBV14 and J usage is TRBJ2-7, with 7 bases lining up with TRBD1. V lost 3 bases, J lost 9 bases, and 5 bases stayed unmatched. The length of the CDR3 is 12 residues. Germline V gene lookup returns CDR1 SGHDN and CDR2 FVKESK. The CDR3 coding sequence is TGTGCCAGCAGCCAGGACAGGTTCGTGCAGTACTTC. Translated, it gives CASSQDRFVQYF.

CDR3: CASQIGLASNEQFF. The CDR3 DNA reads as TGTGCCAGCCAAATAGGACTAGCTTCCAATGAGCAGTTCTTC. The V gene is TRBV19, the J gene TRBJ2-1; 8 positions match TRBD2. This CDR3 region has 14 residues. Unmatched junction bases numbered 10, after V lost 9 bases and J lost 6 bases. Germline V CDR1 and CDR2: LNHDA, SQIVND (reference sequence).

This chain links TRBV6-1 with TRBJ2-5, with TRBD2 matching over 13 bases. The CDR3 has 17 amino acids. V was clipped by 0 bases and J by 2 bases; unmatched bases: 3. Germline CDR1 MNHNS, CDR2 SASEGT. CDR3 sequence (DNA): TGTGCCAGCAGTGAAGCAGCGACTAGCGGGGGGCAAGAGACCCAGTACTTC. Amino acid sequence: CASSEAATSGGQETQYF.

This chain connects TRBV5-4 to TRBJ1-2, with a possible D match to TRBD1 (5 bases). The CDR3 totals 16 residues. From germline, CDR1 is SGHNT and CDR2 YYREEE (reference sequence). V shed 4 bases and J shed 4 bases, with 20 bases lying between them. The DNA of the CDR3 is TGTGCCAGCAGCCGGAGGACCGGACGGGGGAGCTATGGCTACACCTTC. This encodes CASSRRTGRGSYGYTF.

The V and J genes are TRBV13 and TRBJ2-1, with 8 bases that match TRBD2. CDR3 length equals 17 residues. In germline, CDR1 is PRHDT, CDR2 FYEKMQ (reference sequence). Trimming took 4 bases from V and 0 from J; bases not matched to a gene: 8. In DNA form, the CDR3 reads TGTGCCAGCAGCTCAAGTAGCGGGGTGAGCTCCTACAATGAGCAGTTCTTC. As protein: CASSSSSGVSSYNEQFF. Full variable domain (remainder filled in from reference TRBV13 and TRBJ2-1): AAGVIQSPRHLIKEKRETATLKCYPIPRHDTVYWYQQGPGQDPQFLISFYEKMQSDKGSIPDRFSAQQFSDYHSELNMSSLELGDSALYFCASSSSSGVSSYNEQFFGPGTRLTVL.

This clone has more than one count but fewer than ten. This sequence joins TRBV3-1 (or the pseudogene TRBV3-2) and TRBJ2-2; 10 positions match TRBD1. CDR3 length: 14 residues. Germline V gene lookup returns CDR1 LGHDT and CDR2 YNNKEL (reference sequence). The V and J ends lost 5 bases and 4 bases, in that order; junction bases with no gene match: 1. The CDR3 DNA reads TGTGCCAGCAGCGGGACAGGGGCCACCGGGGAGCTGTTTTTT. Translation gives CASSGTGATGELFF.

The rearrangement joins TRBV19 to TRBJ1-1; D gene unclear. Germline-derived CDR1 and CDR2 are LNHDA and SQIVND (reference sequence). V dropped 6 bases and J dropped 1 base, with 12 bases sitting between them. The CDR3 sequence is 14 residues long. CDR3 amino acids: CASSNTAGNTEAFF. Written as DNA, the CDR3 is TGTGCCAGTAGCAATACAGCTGGGAACACTGAAGCTTTCTTT.

This chain connects TRBV19 to TRBJ2-1, with TRBD2 identical over 14 bases. The CDR3 has 17 residues. V dropped 3 bases and J dropped 7; count of bases not matched to a gene: 8. Looked up from germline, CDR1 is LNHDA and CDR2 is SQIVND (reference sequence). CDR3 protein: CASSMGLAGVHVNEQFF. CDR3 DNA: TGTGCCAGTAGTATGGGACTAGCGGGAGTTCACGTGAATGAGCAGTTCTTC. Using reference TRBV19 and TRBJ2-1 for the parts outside the CDR3, the full variable domain is DGGITQSPKYLFRKEGQNVTLSCEQNLNHDAMYWYRQDPGQGLRLIYYSQIVNDFQKGDIAEGYSVSREKKESFPLTVTSAQKNPTAFYLCASSMGLAGVHVNEQFFGPGTRLTVL.

The chain joins TRBV11-2 to TRBJ2-1; 12 nucleotides align to TRBD2. The germline V gene has CDR1 SGHAT and CDR2 FQNNGV. The V segment lost 4 bases and the J segment 4 bases; nucleotides outside the gene matches: 8. CDR3 length: 17 residues. DNA for the CDR3: TGTGCCAGCAGCTCCAGACTAGCGGGAGTATCGTACAATGAGCAGTTCTTC. This sequence encodes CASSSRLAGVSYNEQFF.